This T cell receptor beta chain was sequenced during a study of OX40 agonist ivuxolimab in advanced cancers. Study-wide background: The patients received agonistic anti-OX40 (CD134) antibody ivuxolimab. Study-wide points: At 0.1-3.0 mg/kg, partial responders had clonal expansion among the lowest observed. Compared with CD4+, CD8+ T cells on average had more expanded clones.

CDR3 length equals 15 residues. V shed 5 bases and J shed 4 bases, with 15 bases lying between them. The germline CDR1 and CDR2 sequences are LNHDA and SQIVND (reference sequence). On this clone: The antigen remains unidentified.

Sequencing used immunoSEQ multiplex PCR; TCRdb keeps in-frame clones, though not all of them. The sample holds fewer than 70,000 clones, 85% to 95% seen once. Sequencing was performed on CD4+ or CD8+ T cells sorted from blood, taken in a trial of the OX40 agonist ivuxolimab. The sequence was collected from an adult with an advanced solid tumor such as melanoma, head and neck, liver or kidney cancer. The genes are TRBV19 and TRBJ2-1; D gene unclear. CDR3 DNA: TGTGCCAGTAGTGCCCACCGAAACCCTTACAATGAGCAGTTCTTC. Translating gives CASSAHRNPYNEQFF.